The table lists the clone carrying this T cell receptor beta chain with many counts. Its target is unknown. Donors had no other autoimmune disease or infection in four weeks. The CDR3 has 13 residues. Per the germline V gene, CDR1 is SNHLY and CDR2 is FYNNEI. Trimming cost V 4 bases and J 5 bases, with 11 bases left between them. The data originate from a study of type 1 and type 2 diabetes patients. Background on the study: T cells were magnetically sorted from PBMCs as CD4+ or CD8+ subsets.

General study points: Highly-expanded CD4+ clones were few in type 2 diabetes, median one, 3.9% of reads.

Amplification started from genomic DNA. Multiplex PCR with 30 forward and 13 reverse primers amplified the TCR beta CDR3. TCRdb re-derived calls from the multiplex PCR reads in MiXCR, one entry per CDR3 protein. The data show 280,000 or so distinct CDR3 sequences, with around 47% seen just once and approximately 15% held by the top ten. This clonotype originated in a man aged 18 to 29 with type 2 diabetes. The rearrangement links TRBV2 to TRBJ1-1; D is ambiguous. Sequencing was carried out using peripheral blood mononuclear cells (PBMCs). Written as DNA, the CDR3 is TGTGCCAGCAGTGTCAAATGGGGTACTGAAGCTTTCTTT. This encodes CASSVKWGTEAFF.